These T cell receptor beta chains were read from a single sample in a study of radiotherapy plus CTLA-4 blockade in lung cancer. The data were produced by immunoSEQ multiplex PCR, yet TCRdb's version contains in-frame clones alone and is incomplete. The repertoire holds 85,000 to 95,000 clones, with around 80% as singletons. Source: peripheral blood, taken from a patient treated with radiotherapy plus ipilimumab. These receptor sequences come from a human donor with non-small cell lung cancer that progressed on radiotherapy plus ipilimumab. Each CDR3 is given with its conserved first and last residue. Each record gives: V gene, CDR3 protein.

TRBV4-1,CASSQDFDIEETQYF
TRBV6-6,CASRNPSGNEQYF
TRBV13,CASSLGPSGTSYNEQFF
TRBV6-1,CASSEVGRGHEQFF
TRBV6-6,CASGTGLNPRNEQFF
TRBV18,CASSRDYEQYF
TRBV5-6,CASSLYRGEQFF
TRBV5-1,CASSPAGLETQYF
TRBV7-9,CASSLAGGHEQFF
TRBV6-4,CASSAQSGSDEQFF
TRBV13,CASSLSGGRAHEQFF
TRBV9,CASSTTSTDTQYF
TRBV28,CASSSRDRDPDTQYF
TRBV5-5,CASSLFQDASGDTGELFF
TRBV7-7,CASSLRAGEGETQYF
TRBV6-4,CASSDGGRGEKLFF
TRBV5-4,CASSQGGLGGPSSGNTIYF
TRBV7-9,CASSYTTSGYNEQFF
TRBV6-5,CASSFTGVGDTQYF
TRBV6-1,CAGSASTDTQYF
TRBV6-5,CASKTGGFTEAFF
TRBV19,CASSRDNFFQPQHF
TRBV27,CASSSIGRVYGYTF
TRBV6-4,CASRPGEGEKLFF
TRBV7-8,CASSLGQGGYGYTF
TRBV2,CASSGRVFPEAFF
TRBV19,CASSLANQETQYF
TRBV19,CASSIDPARLRPTYGYTF
TRBV5-1,CASSQSGSNTGELFF
TRBV9,CASSVGPQSITQHF
TRBV9,CASSVEATGQETQYF
TRBV30,CASATGVGGYTF
TRBV10-3,CAISEKIWDRMNTEAFF
TRBV5-6,CASSSGLNYGYTF
TRBV4-1,CASSQDFQAGTTDTQYF
TRBV5-1,CASSLDRAVSSYNEQFF
TRBV5-6,CASSLQGIYNEQFF
TRBV7-2,CASSRAGNRGNEQFF
TRBV6-1,CASSEGLLFF
TRBV11-2,CASSNLDRVQETQYF
TRBV19,CASSMGLYTDTQYF
TRBV18,CASTITGRNGNEQFF
TRBV19,CASSPGLAEETQYF
TRBV5-1,CASSLTPGQGYNEQFF
TRBV9,CASSEGPNMNTEAFF
TRBV28,CASSSLRAGESSGNTIYF
TRBV27,CASSSGGEQFF
TRBV2,CASTNLGTGSGDTQYF
TRBV7-3,CARGFPGSLQNYGYTF
TRBV4-1,CASSQPGTTSSNEQFF